These 3 T cell receptor beta chains share one sample of origin, sequenced in a study of CD8 T cells in acute hepatitis C reinfection. This table comes from immunoSEQ multiplex PCR, and its TCRdb copy is limited to in-frame clones, with some not included. This table holds more than 35,000 clones, approximately 87% found once. Documented time point: naive CD8 control sorted from an acute-time-point sample. Sequenced sample: naive CD8+ T cells from PBMCs. The receptor source for this set is a man younger than 40 with chronic hepatitis C.

The chain links TRBV12-5 to TRBJ1-5; D might be TRBD1 (5 bases). This CDR3 has 14 amino acids. CDR1 is LGHNT and CDR2 is FRNRAP in the germline V gene. V lost 5 bases to trimming and J lost 4 bases, with 12 bases between them. CDR3 residues: CASGTSTDNQPQHF. DNA for the CDR3: TGTGCTAGTGGTACCTCGACAGATAATCAGCCCCAGCATTTT.

In this sample, this clone turned up once. The gene calls are TRBV14 and TRBJ2-7, with 8 bases fitting TRBD1. Trimming at V came to 4 bases and at J to 3 bases, leaving 11 bases not matched to a gene. Germline V gene sequence: CDR1 SGHDN, CDR2 FVKESK. The CDR3 runs to 16 residues. CDR3 nucleotides: TGTGCCAGCAGCCCTTACGGACAGGGCAGGGACTACGAGCAGTACTTC. As protein: CASSPYGQGRDYEQYF. Looking up the rest from reference TRBV14 and TRBJ2-7 gives the full variable domain: EAGVTQFPSHSVIEKGQTVTLRCDPISGHDNLYWYRRVMGKEIKFLLHFVKESKQDESGMPNNRFLAERTGGTYSTLKVQPAELEDSGVYFCASSPYGQGRDYEQYFGPGTRLTVT.

The chain combines TRBV5-6 with TRBJ2-1; weak D call: TRBD2 (6 bases). This CDR3 has 15 amino acids. Germline values: CDR1 SGHDT, CDR2 YYEEEE. V lost 4 bases and J 4 bases, leaving 15 bases between the germline ends. The CDR3 protein is CASSKGLTIYNEQFF. DNA for the CDR3: TGTGCCAGCAGCAAGGGACTGACTATATACAATGAGCAGTTCTTC.